This TCR beta chain was observed in a study of blood T cell repertoires in COVID-19. Study overall: The study drew acute and convalescent COVID-19 samples from the United States, Italy and Spain.

The germline gives CDR1 MDHEN, CDR2 SYDVKM. The CDR3 has 14 amino acids. V lost 2 bases, J lost 3 bases, and 3 bases stayed unmatched. Sequencing used immunoSEQ multiplex PCR; TCRdb keeps in-frame clones, though not all of them. The sample carries roughly 230,000 clones, around 91% recorded once. The Seattle patients joined while their infection was active and were tracked longitudinally afterward. The chain carries TRBV28 and TRBJ1-2; 7 positions agree with TRBD1. Sequenced: peripheral blood. The receptor's source is an older woman with COVID-19, enrolled during active disease. CDR3 in DNA: TGTGCCAGCAGTTTAGACAGGGCCTACTATGGCTACACCTTC. Its translation is CASSLDRAYYGYTF.